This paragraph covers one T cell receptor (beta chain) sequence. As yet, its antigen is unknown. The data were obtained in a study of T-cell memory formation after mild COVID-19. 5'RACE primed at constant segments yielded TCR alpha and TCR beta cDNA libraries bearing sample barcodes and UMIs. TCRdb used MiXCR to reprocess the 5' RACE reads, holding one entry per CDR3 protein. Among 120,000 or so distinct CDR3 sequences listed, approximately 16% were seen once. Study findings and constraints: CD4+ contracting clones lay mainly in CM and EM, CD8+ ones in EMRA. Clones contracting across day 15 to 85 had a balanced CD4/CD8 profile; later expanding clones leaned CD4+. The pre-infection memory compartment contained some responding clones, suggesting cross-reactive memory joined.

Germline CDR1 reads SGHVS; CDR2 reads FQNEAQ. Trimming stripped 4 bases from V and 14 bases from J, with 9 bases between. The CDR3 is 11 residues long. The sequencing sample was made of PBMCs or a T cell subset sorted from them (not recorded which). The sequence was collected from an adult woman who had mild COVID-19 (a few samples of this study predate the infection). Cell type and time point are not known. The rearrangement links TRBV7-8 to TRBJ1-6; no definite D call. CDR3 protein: CASSSARTLHF. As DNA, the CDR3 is TGTGCCAGCAGCTCCGCCAGGACCCTCCACTTT. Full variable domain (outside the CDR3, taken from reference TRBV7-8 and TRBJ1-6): GAGVSQSPRYKVAKRGQDVALRCDPISGHVSLFWYQQALGQGPEFLTYFQNEAQLDKSGLPSDRFFAERPEGSVSTLKIQRTQQEDSAVYLCASSSARTLHFGNGTRLTVT.